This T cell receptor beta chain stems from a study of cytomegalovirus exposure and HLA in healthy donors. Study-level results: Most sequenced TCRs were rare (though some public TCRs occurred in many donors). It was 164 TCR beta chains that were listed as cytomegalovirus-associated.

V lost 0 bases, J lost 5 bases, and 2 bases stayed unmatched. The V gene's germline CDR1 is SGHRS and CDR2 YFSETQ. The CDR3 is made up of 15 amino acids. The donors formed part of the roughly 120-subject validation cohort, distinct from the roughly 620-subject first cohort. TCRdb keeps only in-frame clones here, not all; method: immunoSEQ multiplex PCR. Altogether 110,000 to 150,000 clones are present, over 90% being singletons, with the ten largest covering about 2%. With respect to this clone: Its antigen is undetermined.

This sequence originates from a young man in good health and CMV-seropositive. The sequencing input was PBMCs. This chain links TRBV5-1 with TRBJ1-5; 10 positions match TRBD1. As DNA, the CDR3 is TGCGCCAGCAGCTTGGGACAGGGGGCGGATCAGCCCCAGCATTTT. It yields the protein CASSLGQGADQPQHF.